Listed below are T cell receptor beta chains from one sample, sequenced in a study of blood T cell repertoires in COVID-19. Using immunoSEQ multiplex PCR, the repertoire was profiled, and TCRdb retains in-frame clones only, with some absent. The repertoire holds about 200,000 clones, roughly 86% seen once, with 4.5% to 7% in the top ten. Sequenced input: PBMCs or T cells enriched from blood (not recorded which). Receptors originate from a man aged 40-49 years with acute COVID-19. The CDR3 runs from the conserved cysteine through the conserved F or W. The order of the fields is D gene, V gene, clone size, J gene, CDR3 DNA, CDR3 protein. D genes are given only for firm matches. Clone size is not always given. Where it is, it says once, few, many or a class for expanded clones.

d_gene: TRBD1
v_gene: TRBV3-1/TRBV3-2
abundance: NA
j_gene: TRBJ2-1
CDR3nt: TGTGCCAGCAGGCGCCGCGAGTCCGGGACAGCGATCAATGAGCAGTTCTTC
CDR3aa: CASRRRESGTAINEQFF

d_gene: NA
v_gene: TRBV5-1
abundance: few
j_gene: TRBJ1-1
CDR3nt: TGCGCCAGCAGCCCCGGCGGGGTGAACACTGAAGCTTTCTTT
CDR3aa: CASSPGGVNTEAFF

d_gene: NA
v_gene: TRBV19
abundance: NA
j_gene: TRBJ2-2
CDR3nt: TGTGCCAGTAACCTCGCGGGTACAATCACCGGGGAGCTGTTTTTT
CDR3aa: CASNLAGTITGELFF

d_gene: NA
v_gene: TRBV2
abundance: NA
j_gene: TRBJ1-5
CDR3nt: TGTGCCAGCGGAATCGGACATAGCAATCAGCCCCAGCATTTT
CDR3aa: CASGIGHSNQPQHF

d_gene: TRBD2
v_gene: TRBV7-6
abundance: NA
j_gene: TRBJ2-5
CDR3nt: TGTGCCAGCAGCGTTAGCGGGAGCGGGACCCAGTACTTC
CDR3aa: CASSVSGSGTQYF

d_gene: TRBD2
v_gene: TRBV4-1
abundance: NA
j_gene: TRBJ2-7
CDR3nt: TGCGCCAGCAGCCTTGGGGGGGATTCCCCCCTCGAGCAGTACTTC
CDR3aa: CASSLGGDSPLEQYF

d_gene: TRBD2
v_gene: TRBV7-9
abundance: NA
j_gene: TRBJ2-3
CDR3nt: TGTGCCAGCAGCTTAAAGCCCCTAAGAGCGGGAGTTTGGACAGATACGCAGTATTTT
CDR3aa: CASSLKPLRAGVWTDTQYF

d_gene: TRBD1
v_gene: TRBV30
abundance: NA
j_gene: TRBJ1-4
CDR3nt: TGTGCCTGGAGTTCAGGGGGGCTCGGTGAAAAACTGTTTTTT
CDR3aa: CAWSSGGLGEKLFF

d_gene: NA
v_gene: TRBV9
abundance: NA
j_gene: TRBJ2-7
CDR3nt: TGTGCCAGCAGCGTAGGGGCTAGCCGTGAGTACGAGCAGTACTTC
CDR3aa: CASSVGASREYEQYF

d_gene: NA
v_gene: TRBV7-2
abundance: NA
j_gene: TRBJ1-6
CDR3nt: TGTGCCAGCAGCTTAAAGGTTGTCAGGACAAATTCACCCCTCCACTTT
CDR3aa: CASSLKVVRTNSPLHF

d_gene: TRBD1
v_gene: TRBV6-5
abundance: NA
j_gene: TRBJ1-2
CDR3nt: TGTGCCAGCAGCCGGGACAGCAACTATGGCTACACCTTC
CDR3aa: CASSRDSNYGYTF

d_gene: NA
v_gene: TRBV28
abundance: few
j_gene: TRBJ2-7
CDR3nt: TGTGCCAGCAGGTATGGCGGAGTGACCTCCTACGAGCAGTACTTC
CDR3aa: CASRYGGVTSYEQYF

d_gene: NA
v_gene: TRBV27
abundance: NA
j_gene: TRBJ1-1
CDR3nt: TGTGCCAGCAGTCCACCCCCGGATCTCGGGGGCACTGAAGCTTTCTTT
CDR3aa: CASSPPPDLGGTEAFF

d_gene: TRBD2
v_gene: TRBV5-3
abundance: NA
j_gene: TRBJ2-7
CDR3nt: TGTGCCAGAAGCGTCGGACTAGCGGGAGCCTACGAGCAGTACTTC
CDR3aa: CARSVGLAGAYEQYF

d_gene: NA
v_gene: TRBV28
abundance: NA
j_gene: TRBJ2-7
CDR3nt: TGTGCCAGCCACGAAAGTGGGGACAAGACCTACGAGCAGTACTTC
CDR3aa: CASHESGDKTYEQYF

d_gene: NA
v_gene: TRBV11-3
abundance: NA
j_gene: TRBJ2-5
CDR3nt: TGTGCCAGCAGCCAAGGGGGGGGAGACCAAGAGACCCAGTACTTC
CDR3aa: CASSQGGGDQETQYF

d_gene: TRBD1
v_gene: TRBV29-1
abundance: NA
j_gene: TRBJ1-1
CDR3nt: TGCAGCGCCTACAGGGGCACTGAAGCTTTCTTT
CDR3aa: CSAYRGTEAFF

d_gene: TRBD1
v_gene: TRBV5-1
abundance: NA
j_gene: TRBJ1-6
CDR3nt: TGCGCCAGCAGCAGATTACAGGGGGATCTAAATTCACCCCTCCACTTT
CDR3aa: CASSRLQGDLNSPLHF

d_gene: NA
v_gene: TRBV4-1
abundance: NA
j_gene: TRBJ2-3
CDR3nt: TGCGCCAGCAGCCAAAGGACAGCAGACACAGATACGCAGTATTTT
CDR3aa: CASSQRTADTDTQYF

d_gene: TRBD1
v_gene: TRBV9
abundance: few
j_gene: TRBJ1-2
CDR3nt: TGTGCCAGCAGCCCCGAGGGGACAGAGATATCATATGGCTACACCTTC
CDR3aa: CASSPEGTEISYGYTF

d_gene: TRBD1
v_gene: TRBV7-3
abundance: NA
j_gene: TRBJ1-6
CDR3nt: TGTGCCAGCAGACTTGGGACAGCCGATTCACCCCTCCACTTT
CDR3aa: CASRLGTADSPLHF

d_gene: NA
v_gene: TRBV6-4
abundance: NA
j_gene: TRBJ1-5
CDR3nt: TGTGCCAGGGGCCAGTGGCCTCGACTATATAGCAATCAGCCCCAGCATTTT
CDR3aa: CARGQWPRLYSNQPQHF

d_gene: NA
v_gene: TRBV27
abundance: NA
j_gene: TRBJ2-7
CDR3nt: TGTGCCAGCAGTTTGACAGGAAACTACGAGCAGTACTTC
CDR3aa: CASSLTGNYEQYF

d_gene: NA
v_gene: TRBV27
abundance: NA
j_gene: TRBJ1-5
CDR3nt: TGTGCCAGCAGTCGCAGGGGTGGCAATCAGCCCCAGCATTTT
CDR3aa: CASSRRGGNQPQHF

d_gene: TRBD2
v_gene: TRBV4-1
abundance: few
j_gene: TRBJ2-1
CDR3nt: TGCGCCAGCAGCCAAGTCATGGGGGGGAGTTACAATGAGCAGTTCTTC
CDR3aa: CASSQVMGGSYNEQFF

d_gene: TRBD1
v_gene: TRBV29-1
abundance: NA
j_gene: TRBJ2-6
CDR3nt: TGCAGCGTTACAGGGGGAGCTACCGGGGCCAACGTCCTGACTTTC
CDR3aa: CSVTGGATGANVLTF

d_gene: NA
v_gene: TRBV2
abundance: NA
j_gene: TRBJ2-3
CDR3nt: TGTGCCAGCAGGCAGATAGATACGCAGTATTTT
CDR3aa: CASRQIDTQYF

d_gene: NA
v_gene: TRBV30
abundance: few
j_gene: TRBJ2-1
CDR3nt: TGTGCCTGGAGTGGTACAACCTACAATGAGCAGTTCTTC
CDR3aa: CAWSGTTYNEQFF

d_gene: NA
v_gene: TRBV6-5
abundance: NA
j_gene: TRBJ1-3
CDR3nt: TGTGCCAGCAGAGCAGGGGGAAACACCATATATTTT
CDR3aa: CASRAGGNTIYF

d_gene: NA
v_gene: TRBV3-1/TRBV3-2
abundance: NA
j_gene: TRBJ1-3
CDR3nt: TGTGCCAGCAGCTTTCAGGGTGAGGGAAACACCATATATTTT
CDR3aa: CASSFQGEGNTIYF

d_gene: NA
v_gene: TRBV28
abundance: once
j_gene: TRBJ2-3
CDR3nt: TGTGCCAGCAGCCGACGGAAGACAGGAGCGAGCACAGATACGCAGTATTTT
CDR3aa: CASSRRKTGASTDTQYF

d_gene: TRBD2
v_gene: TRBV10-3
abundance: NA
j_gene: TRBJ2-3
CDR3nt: TGTGCCATCAGTGAGTCGGTAGCGGGAGGGGTGGATACGCAGTATTTT
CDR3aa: CAISESVAGGVDTQYF

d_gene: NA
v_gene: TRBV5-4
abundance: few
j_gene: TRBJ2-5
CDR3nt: TGTGCCAGCAGCTTTTCCAGCGGCCAAGAGACCCAGTACTTC
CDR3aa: CASSFSSGQETQYF

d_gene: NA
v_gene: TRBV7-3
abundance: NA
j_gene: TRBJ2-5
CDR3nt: TGTGCCAGCAGCTTAATGGCGCGCGGCCCTCAAGAGACCCAGTACTTC
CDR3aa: CASSLMARGPQETQYF

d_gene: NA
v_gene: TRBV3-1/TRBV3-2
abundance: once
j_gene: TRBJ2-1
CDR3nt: TGTGCCAGCAGCCAAGTAGCGTTCTCCTACAATGAGCAGTTCTTC
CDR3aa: CASSQVAFSYNEQFF

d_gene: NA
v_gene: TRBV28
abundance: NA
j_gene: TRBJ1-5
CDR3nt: TGTGCCAGCAGTTTCCGGGACATGCACCTTCAGCCCCAGCATTTT
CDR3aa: CASSFRDMHLQPQHF

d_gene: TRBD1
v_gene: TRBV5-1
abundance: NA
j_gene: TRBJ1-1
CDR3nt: TGCGCCAGCAGCCAAAAAACAGGGGGCGCGGACACTGAAGCTTTCTTT
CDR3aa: CASSQKTGGADTEAFF

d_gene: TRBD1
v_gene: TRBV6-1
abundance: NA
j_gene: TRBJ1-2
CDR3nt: TGTGCCAGCAGTGTGGCTGGGTCAGGGGGCGGGGAGTACTATGGCTACACCTTC
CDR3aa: CASSVAGSGGGEYYGYTF

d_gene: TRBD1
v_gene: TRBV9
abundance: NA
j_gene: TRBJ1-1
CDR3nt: TGTGCCAGCAGCGTGGGACAGGGAGGGACTGAAGCTTTCTTT
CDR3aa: CASSVGQGGTEAFF

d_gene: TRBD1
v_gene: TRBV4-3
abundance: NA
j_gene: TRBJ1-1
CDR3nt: TGCGCCAGCAGCCGCCGGACAGGGGAGGGCGCTGAAGCTTTCTTT
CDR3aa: CASSRRTGEGAEAFF

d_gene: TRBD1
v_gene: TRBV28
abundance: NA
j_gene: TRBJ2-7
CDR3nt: TGTGCCAGCAGTTTAACGGGACAGGGAGGTTACGAGCAGTACTTC
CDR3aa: CASSLTGQGGYEQYF

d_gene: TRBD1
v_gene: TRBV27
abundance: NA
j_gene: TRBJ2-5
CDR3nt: TGTGCCAGCAGCCTGACAGGGACGGCGACCCAGTACTTC
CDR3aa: CASSLTGTATQYF

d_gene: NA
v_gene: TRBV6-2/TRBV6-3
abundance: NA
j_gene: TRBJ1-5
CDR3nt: TGTGCCAGCAGTTTACAGGCCGTCCAGCCCCAGCATTTT
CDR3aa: CASSLQAVQPQHF

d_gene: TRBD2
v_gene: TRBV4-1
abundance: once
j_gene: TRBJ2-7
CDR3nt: TGCGCCAGCAGCCAACCGACTAGCGGGAGTTTCGAGCAGTACTTC
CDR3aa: CASSQPTSGSFEQYF

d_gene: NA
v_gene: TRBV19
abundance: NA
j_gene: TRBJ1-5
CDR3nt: TGTGCCAGTAGTATCGGGTCCCTCTTACAGCCCCAGCATTTT
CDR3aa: CASSIGSLLQPQHF

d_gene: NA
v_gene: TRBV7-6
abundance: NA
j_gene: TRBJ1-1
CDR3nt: TGTGCCAGCAGCTTGCCAGGGACTGAAGCTTTCTTT
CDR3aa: CASSLPGTEAFF

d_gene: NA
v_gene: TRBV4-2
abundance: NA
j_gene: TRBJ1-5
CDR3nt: TGTGCCAGCAGCCTCTACAGCGGCGGCAATCAGCCCCAGCATTTT
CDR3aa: CASSLYSGGNQPQHF

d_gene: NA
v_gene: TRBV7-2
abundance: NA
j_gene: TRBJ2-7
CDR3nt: TGTGCCAGCAGCATAAAAGCAGGGAACGAGCAGTACTTC
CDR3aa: CASSIKAGNEQYF

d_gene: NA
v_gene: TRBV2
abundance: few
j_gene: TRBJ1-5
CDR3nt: TGTGCCAGCGCGTTATCCCAGCCCCAGCATTTT
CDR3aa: CASALSQPQHF

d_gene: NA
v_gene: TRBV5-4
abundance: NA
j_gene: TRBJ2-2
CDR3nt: TGTGCCAGCAGCCTGAACACCGGGGAGCTGTTTTTT
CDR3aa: CASSLNTGELFF

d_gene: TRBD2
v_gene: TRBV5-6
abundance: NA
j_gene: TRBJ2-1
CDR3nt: TGTGCCAGCAGCTCCGGGACTAGCGGGATAGTAGAGCAGTTCTTC
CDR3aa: CASSSGTSGIVEQFF

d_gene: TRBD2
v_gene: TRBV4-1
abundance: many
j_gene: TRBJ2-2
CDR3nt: TGCGCCAGCAGCCAAGTTGTAGCGGGAGGGGGGCGAGGGACCGGGGAGCTGTTTTTT
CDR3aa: CASSQVVAGGGRGTGELFF

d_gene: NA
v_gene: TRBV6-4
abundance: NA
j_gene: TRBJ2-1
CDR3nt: TGTGCCAGCAGTGACGGCGGGGACTACAATGAGCAGTTCTTC
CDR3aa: CASSDGGDYNEQFF

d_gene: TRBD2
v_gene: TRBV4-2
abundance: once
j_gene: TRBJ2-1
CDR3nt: TGTGCCAGCAGCCGCGTTAGCGGGGCGAATGAGCAGTTCTTC
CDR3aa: CASSRVSGANEQFF

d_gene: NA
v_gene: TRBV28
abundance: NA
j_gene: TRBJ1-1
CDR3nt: TGTGCCAGCAGTTCGGAAGGGACATCAACTTTCTTT
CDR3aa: CASSSEGTSTFF

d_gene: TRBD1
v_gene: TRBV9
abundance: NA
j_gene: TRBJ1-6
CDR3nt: TGTGCCAGCAGCGTAGCGACAGGGGGGAATTCACCCCTCCACTTT
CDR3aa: CASSVATGGNSPLHF